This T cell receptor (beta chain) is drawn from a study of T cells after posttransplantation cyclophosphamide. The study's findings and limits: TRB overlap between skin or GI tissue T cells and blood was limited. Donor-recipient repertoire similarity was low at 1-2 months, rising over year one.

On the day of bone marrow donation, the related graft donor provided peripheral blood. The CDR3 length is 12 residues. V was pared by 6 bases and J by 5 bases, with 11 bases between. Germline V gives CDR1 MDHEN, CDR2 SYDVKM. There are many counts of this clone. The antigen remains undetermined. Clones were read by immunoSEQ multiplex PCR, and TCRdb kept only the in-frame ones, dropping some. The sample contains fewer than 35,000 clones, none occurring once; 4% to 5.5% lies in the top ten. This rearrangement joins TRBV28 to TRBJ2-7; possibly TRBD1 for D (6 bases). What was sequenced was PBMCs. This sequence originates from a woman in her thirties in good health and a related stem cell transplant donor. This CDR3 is CASSRTGNEQYF. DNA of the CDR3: TGTGCCAGCAGCCGAACAGGGAACGAGCAGTACTTC.